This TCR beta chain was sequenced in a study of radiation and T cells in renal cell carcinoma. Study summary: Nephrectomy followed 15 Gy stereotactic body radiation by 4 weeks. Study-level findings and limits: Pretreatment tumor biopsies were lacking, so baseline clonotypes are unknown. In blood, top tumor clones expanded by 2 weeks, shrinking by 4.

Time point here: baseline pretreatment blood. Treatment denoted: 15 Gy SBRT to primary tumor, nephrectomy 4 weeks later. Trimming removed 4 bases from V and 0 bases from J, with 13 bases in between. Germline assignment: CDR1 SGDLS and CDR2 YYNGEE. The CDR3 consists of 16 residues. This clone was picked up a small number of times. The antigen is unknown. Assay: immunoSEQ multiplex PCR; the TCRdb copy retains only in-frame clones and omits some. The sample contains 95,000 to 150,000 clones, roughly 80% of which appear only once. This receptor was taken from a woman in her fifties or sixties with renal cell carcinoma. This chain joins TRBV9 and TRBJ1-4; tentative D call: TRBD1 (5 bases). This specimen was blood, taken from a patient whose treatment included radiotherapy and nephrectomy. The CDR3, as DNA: TGTGCCAGCAGCATCGACAGAGTTGCAACTAATGAAAAACTGTTTTTT. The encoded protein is CASSIDRVATNEKLFF.